The clone carrying this TCR beta chain was seen ten or more times. The antigen is undetermined. TCRdb used MiXCR to reprocess the reads, holding one entry per CDR3 protein. Of tens of thousands of distinct CDR3 sequences in the sample, approximately 22% were seen once. This sample stems from a study of T cell repertoires in cytomegalovirus infection. Study-level information: A matching HLA type, together with CMV infection, was signaled by public TCR beta signatures.

CDR1 and CDR2 from the germline V gene are SGHVS and FNYEAQ. V dropped 5 bases and J dropped 5 bases, with 18 bases sitting between them. CDR3 length: 15 amino acids. Material for sequencing was PBMCs, sequenced either directly or after in vitro stimulation (not recorded which). The sequence was collected from a human donor in good health (CMV status not recorded). Some clones in this sample may be carry-over from other donors' samples. V is TRBV7-6 and J is TRBJ2-5, with unresolved D. The CDR3 DNA reads as TGTGCCAGCAGCCGTCAAGGGCTTGGGTGGGAGACCCAGTACTTC. Protein: CASSRQGLGWETQYF.